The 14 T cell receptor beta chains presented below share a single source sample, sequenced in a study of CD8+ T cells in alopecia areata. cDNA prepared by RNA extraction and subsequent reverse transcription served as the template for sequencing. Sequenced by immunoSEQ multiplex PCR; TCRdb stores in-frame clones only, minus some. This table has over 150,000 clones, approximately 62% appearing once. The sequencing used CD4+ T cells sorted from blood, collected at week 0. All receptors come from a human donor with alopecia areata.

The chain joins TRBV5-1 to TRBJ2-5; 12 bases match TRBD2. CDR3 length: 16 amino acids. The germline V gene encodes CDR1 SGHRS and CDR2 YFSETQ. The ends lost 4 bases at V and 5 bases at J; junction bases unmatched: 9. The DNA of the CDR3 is TGCGCCAGCAGCCCTTCTAGCGGGGGGGCTGGGGAGACCCAGTACTTC. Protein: CASSPSSGGAGETQYF.

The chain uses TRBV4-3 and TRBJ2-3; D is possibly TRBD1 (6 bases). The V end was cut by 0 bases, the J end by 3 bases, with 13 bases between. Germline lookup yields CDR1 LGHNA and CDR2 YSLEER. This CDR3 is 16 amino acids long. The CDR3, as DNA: TGCGCCAGCAGCCAAGATGCCAGGGGCCGAACAGATACGCAGTATTTT. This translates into CASSQDARGRTDTQYF.

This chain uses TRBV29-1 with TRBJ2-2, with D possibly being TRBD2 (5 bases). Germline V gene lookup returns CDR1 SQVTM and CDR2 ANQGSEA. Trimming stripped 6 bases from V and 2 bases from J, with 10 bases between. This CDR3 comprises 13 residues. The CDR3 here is CSVRVSNTGELFF. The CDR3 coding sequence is TGCAGCGTGAGGGTTTCAAACACCGGGGAGCTGTTTTTT.

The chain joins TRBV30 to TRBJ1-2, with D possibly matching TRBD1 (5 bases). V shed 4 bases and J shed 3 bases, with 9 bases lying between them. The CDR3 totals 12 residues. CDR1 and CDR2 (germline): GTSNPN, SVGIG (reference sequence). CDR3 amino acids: CAWKGNDYGYTF. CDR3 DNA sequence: TGTGCCTGGAAGGGGAATGACTATGGCTACACCTTC.

The CDR3 DNA sequence: TGTGCCTGTTCAGGGGACAGGGGCTACACCTTC. The encoded protein is CACSGDRGYTF. The chain is built from TRBV30 and TRBJ1-2, with 8 bases identical to TRBD1. The length of the CDR3 is 11 residues. Germline V lookup: CDR1 GTSNPN, CDR2 SVGIG (reference sequence). Losses at the gene ends were 6 bases for V and 8 bases for J; bases not matched to a gene: 5.

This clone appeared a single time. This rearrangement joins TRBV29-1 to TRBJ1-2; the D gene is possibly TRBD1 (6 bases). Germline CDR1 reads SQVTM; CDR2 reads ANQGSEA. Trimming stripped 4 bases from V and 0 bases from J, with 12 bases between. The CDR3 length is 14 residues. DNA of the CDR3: TGCAGCGTTGTGGCAGGGGTAGCTAACTATGGCTACACCTTC. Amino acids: CSVVAGVANYGYTF.

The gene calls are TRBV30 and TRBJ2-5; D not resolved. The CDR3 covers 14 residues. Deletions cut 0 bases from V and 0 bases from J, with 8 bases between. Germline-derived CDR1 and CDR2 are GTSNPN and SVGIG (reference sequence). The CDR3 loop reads CAWSVLEYQETQYF. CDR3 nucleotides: TGTGCCTGGAGTGTTCTGGAGTACCAAGAGACCCAGTACTTC.

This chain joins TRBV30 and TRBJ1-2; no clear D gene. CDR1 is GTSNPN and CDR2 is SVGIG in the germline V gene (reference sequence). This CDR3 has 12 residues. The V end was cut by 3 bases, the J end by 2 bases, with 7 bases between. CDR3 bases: TGTGCCTGGAGGGAGGCCAACTATGGCTACACCTTC. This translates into CAWREANYGYTF.

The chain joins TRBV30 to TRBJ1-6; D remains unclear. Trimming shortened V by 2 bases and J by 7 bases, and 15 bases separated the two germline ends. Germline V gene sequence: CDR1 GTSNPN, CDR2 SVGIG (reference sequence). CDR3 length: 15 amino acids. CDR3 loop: CAWSRGGSHNSPLHF. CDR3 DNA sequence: TGTGCCTGGAGTCGGGGAGGCTCCCACAATTCACCCCTCCACTTT.

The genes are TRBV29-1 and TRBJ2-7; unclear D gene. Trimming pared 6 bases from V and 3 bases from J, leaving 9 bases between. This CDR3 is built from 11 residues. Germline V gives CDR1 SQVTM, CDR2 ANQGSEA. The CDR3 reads CSVSIGYEQYF. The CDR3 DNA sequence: TGCAGCGTCTCTATCGGCTACGAGCAGTACTTC.

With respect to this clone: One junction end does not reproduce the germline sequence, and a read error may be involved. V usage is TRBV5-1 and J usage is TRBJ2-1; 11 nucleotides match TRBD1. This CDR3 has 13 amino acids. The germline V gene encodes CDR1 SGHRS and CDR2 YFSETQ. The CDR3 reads CACSWGQGDEQFF. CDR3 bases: TGCGCCTGCAGCTGGGGACAGGGGGATGAGCAGTTCTTC.

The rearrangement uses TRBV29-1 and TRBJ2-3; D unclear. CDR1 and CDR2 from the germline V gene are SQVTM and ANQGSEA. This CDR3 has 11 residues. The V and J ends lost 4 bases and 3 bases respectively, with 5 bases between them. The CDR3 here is CSVAVTDTQYF. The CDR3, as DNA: TGCAGCGTTGCTGTGACAGATACGCAGTATTTT.

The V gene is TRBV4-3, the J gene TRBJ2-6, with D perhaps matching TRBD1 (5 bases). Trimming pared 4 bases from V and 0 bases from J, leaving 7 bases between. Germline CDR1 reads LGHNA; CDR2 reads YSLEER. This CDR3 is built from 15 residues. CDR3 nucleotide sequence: TGCGCCAGCAGCCGAGACAGCTCTGGGGCCAACGTCCTGACTTTC. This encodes CASSRDSSGANVLTF.

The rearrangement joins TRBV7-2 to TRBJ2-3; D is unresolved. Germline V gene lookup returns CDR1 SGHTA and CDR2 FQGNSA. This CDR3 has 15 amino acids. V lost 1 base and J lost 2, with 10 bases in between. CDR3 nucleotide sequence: TGTGCCAGCAGCTTAGGGTTCCAGTACACAGATACGCAGTATTTT. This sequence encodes CASSLGFQYTDTQYF.